The text below deals with one T cell receptor (beta chain). As yet, its antigen is unknown. Germline V CDR1 and CDR2: SGHTA, FQGNSA. This CDR3 contains 13 residues. Trimming removed 8 bases from V and 4 bases from J, with 12 bases in between. This record comes from a study of cytomegalovirus exposure and HLA in healthy donors. General study results and limits: When the data were analyzed later, several of the most significant clusters appeared to be linked to common viral pathogens.

Sampled while nominally healthy, donors likely had unrecorded immune exposures. A multiplex PCR was run with 60 Vbeta primers and 13 Jbeta primers. TCRdb's table, derived via immunoSEQ multiplex PCR, lists solely in-frame clones and lacks some. Among 90,000 to 140,000 clones listed, around 78% were seen once. The source is a male donor in good health and CMV-seronegative. The source material was PBMCs. The genes are TRBV7-2 and TRBJ2-1, with D unclear. CDR3 region: CASGRAGYNEQFF. CDR3 nucleotides: TGTGCCAGCGGTAGAGCAGGTTACAATGAGCAGTTCTTC.